The T cell receptor (beta chain) under discussion was sequenced for a study of T-cell reconstitution after alpha-beta-depleted transplantation in children. Points from the study as a whole: It was surviving recipient T cells and thymic progenitors that gave some patients high TCRbeta diversity at day 60. It was reported that alpha-beta T cells came from several hundred expanded graft clones (about two months after transplant). T-cell counts and diversity were attributed mostly to newly produced T cells one year after transplant.

A note on this clonotype: Antigen: not known.

Unique molecular identifiers were incorporated into the prepared TCRbeta library. From the PCR reads, TCRdb called clonotypes with MiXCR, one entry per CDR3 protein. The sample has approximately 230,000 distinct CDR3 sequences, more than 20% seen once. The receptor was derived from a female patient between 2 and 15 years old who had a stem cell transplant for congenital amegakaryocytic thrombocytopenia, so the T cells may come from the graft donor. Sample: PBMCs, mostly from graft donor cells, taken 360 days after TCRalphabeta/CD19-depleted stem cell transplant.

The CDR3 is CAIGRLASTDTQYF. CDR3 nucleotides: TGTGCCATCGGACGACTAGCGTCCACAGATACGCAGTATTTT. The V call is TRBV10-3, the J call TRBJ2-3, with TRBD2 matching over 8 bases. The CDR3 consists of 14 residues. The J segment lost 2 bases and the V segment lost 8 bases, leaving 6 bases of the junction unmatched. The V gene's germline CDR1 is ENHRY and CDR2 SYGVKD.